Following are 13 T cell receptor beta chains from one sample sequenced in a study of blood T cells in healthy people across ages. The second PCR ran about 7 to 12 cycles with a sample-barcoded 5' primer and J-beta primers. TCRdb itself ran the 5' RACE reads through MiXCR, one entry per CDR3 protein. The profile shows nearly 800,000 distinct CDR3 sequences, just over 55% of them singletons. Sequenced: blood. The receptors were gathered from a man in his forties in good health.

The chain uses TRBV6-5 and TRBJ1-2, with D perhaps TRBD1 (6 bases). The germline CDR1 and CDR2 sequences are MNHEY and SVGAGI. Trimming took off 0 bases at V and 2 bases at J, with 13 bases between the two ends. The CDR3 has 16 amino acids. CDR3 coding DNA: TGTGCCAGCAGTTACTCGTCGGGACACTACAACTATGGCTACACCTTC. Translated: CASSYSSGHYNYGYTF.

The chain links TRBV7-2 to TRBJ1-1; no clear D. V gave up 1 base and J gave up 0 bases, with 12 bases separating them. Germline values: CDR1 SGHTA, CDR2 FQGNSA. This CDR3 comprises 16 residues. The CDR3 DNA is TGTGCCAGCAGCTTAGGAAGTGGCGGGGTGAACACTGAAGCTTTCTTT. It encodes CASSLGSGGVNTEAFF.

CDR3 sequence (DNA): TGTGCCAGCTCCGGGGCGGGAGGCTTCTACGAGCAGTACTTC. Its protein product is CASSGAGGFYEQYF. The chain links TRBV5-4 to TRBJ2-7; 8 positions agree with TRBD2. The J segment lost 3 bases and the V segment lost 7 bases, leaving 9 bases of the junction unmatched. Germline V gives CDR1 SGHNT, CDR2 YYREEE (reference sequence). The CDR3 sequence is 14 residues long.

This clonotype was seen a few times. The chain links TRBV6-6 to TRBJ1-5; 9 bases match TRBD1. The germline CDR1 and CDR2 sequences are MNHNY and SVGAGI (reference sequence). J was trimmed by 9 bases and V by 4 bases; bases with no gene match: 7. The length of the CDR3 is 14 residues. The CDR3 sequence: CASSSRQGGTPQHF. DNA of the CDR3: TGTGCCAGCAGTTCCAGACAGGGGGGCACGCCCCAGCATTTT.

The chain joins TRBV12-3 or TRBV12-4 to TRBJ1-6, with TRBD1 as a possible D gene (5 bases). This CDR3 comprises 15 residues. Trimming shortened V by 5 bases and J by 9 bases, and 17 bases separated the two germline ends. The CDR3 DNA sequence: TGTGCCAGCAGTAAGACAGACTTGGACCTTTCACCCCTCCACTTT. Translating gives CASSKTDLDLSPLHF.

V and J are TRBV7-6 and TRBJ1-4; perhaps TRBD1 as D (5 bases). Per the germline V gene, CDR1 is SGHVS and CDR2 is FNYEAQ. Trimming took off 1 base at V and 7 bases at J, with 13 bases between the two ends. This CDR3 spans 15 amino acids. Here the CDR3 reads CASSLGTGVIEKLFF. The CDR3 region has the DNA TGTGCCAGCAGCTTAGGCACGGGGGTCATTGAAAAACTGTTTTTT.

This clonotype was seen only a few times. The CDR3 nucleotides are TGCGCCAGCAGCCCAGCCCCAGCGGAAGCTTTCTTT. Translation: CASSPAPAEAFF. The gene calls are TRBV4-1 and TRBJ1-1; no clear D. Germline V gene lookup returns CDR1 MGHRA and CDR2 YSYEKL. There are 12 residues in the CDR3. V dropped 4 bases and J dropped 8 bases, with 11 bases sitting between them.

The rearrangement uses TRBV20-1 and TRBJ1-6, with no clear D. V was clipped by 5 bases and J by 4 bases, with 9 bases between them. This CDR3 contains 13 residues. Germline V lookup: CDR1 DFQATT, CDR2 SNEGSKA (reference sequence). In nucleotides, the CDR3 is TGCAGTGCTCCAGTAGGGTATAATTCACCCCTCCACTTT. It encodes CSAPVGYNSPLHF.

The chain combines TRBV12-3 or TRBV12-4 with TRBJ2-3; a possible D gene is TRBD1 (6 bases). V lost 4 bases and J lost 3, with 14 bases in between. This CDR3 has 15 amino acids. In DNA, the CDR3 is TGTGCCAGCAGTTCAGGGGTTGATGGGACAGATACGCAGTATTTT. Translation gives CASSSGVDGTDTQYF.

The V call is TRBV28, the J call TRBJ2-7; 9 positions agree with TRBD1. Germline assignment: CDR1 MDHEN and CDR2 SYDVKM. V lost 4 bases to trimming and J lost 4 bases; unmatched junction nucleotides: 8. CDR3 length equals 15 residues. The CDR3 region has the DNA TGTGCCAGCAGTTGCTGGACAGGGGCAGGGTACGAGCAGTACTTC. It encodes CASSCWTGAGYEQYF.

The chain recombines TRBV28 with TRBJ2-1, with 15 positions matching TRBD2. The CDR3 spans 16 residues. V gave up 3 bases and J gave up 8 bases; unmatched junction bases: 5. Germline V gene sequence: CDR1 MDHEN, CDR2 SYDVKM. Here the CDR3 DNA reads TGTGCCAGCAGTTTGGGGACTAGCGGGGGGTACGATGAGCAGTTCTTC. Its translation is CASSLGTSGGYDEQFF.

The chain uses TRBV15 and TRBJ2-7; 7 bases are shared with TRBD2. The CDR3 has 15 amino acids. From germline, CDR1 is LNHNV and CDR2 YYDKDF (reference sequence). J gave up 0 bases and V 0 bases, and 2 bases lay outside the gene matches. The CDR3 protein is CATSRDPGGSYEQYF. In DNA form, the CDR3 reads TGTGCCACCAGCAGAGATCCGGGGGGCTCCTACGAGCAGTACTTC.

This clonotype occurred a few times. The genes are TRBV5-1 and TRBJ1-1; D call uncertain. The CDR3 length is 13 residues. Germline assignment: CDR1 SGHRS and CDR2 YFSETQ. V lost 4 bases to trimming and J lost 1 base, with 8 bases between them. The CDR3 nucleotides read TGCGCCAGCAGCCCGGAGGGGAACACTGAAGCTTTCTTT. This translates into CASSPEGNTEAFF.